This T cell receptor (beta chain) was observed in a study of memory B cells and T cells in multiple sclerosis. Study results and limitations: Shared clonotype counts depended on differing compartment clone-set sizes and were normalized.

Assay used: immunoSEQ multiplex PCR; TCRdb lists only in-frame clones, some missing. The sample has some 14,000 clones; approximately 70% are singletons. V shed 5 bases and J shed 3 bases, with 17 bases lying between them. This CDR3 spans 15 amino acids. Germline V gene data show CDR1 as MNHNY and CDR2 as SVGAGI (reference sequence). A word on this clone: The antigen is undetermined.

The sequenced material came from memory (CD45RO+) CD4+ T cells from blood. J is TRBJ2-7 and V is TRBV6-6; perhaps TRBD2 as D (5 bases). This clonotype was obtained from a human donor with multiple sclerosis. The CDR3 nucleotides are TGTGCCAGCAGTGCCTCCTCCCGGACTCGCTACGAGCAGTACTTC. Its translation is CASSASSRTRYEQYF.